This T cell receptor beta chain stems from a study of blood T cell repertoires in COVID-19. Study-level information: The origin of the acute and convalescent COVID-19 samples was the United States, Italy and Spain. In each case, the material was cDNA or gDNA derived from T cells, B-cell-depleted T cells, or PBMCs.

The authors' processing: The authors estimated nucleated cell counts from reference gene primer amplification. Assay used: immunoSEQ multiplex PCR; TCRdb lists only in-frame clones, some missing. That table gives V, J and clone size, and the DNA gave D and trimming. This sample has under 30,000 clones; about 80% occur once, and the top ten carry about 42%. The specimen sequenced was peripheral blood. The receptor was derived from a woman aged 70-85 years with acute or convalescent COVID-19.

The CDR3 region is CASSIAGAKAGELFF. The CDR3 DNA follows: TGTGCCAGTAGTATAGCAGGGGCGAAGGCCGGGGAGCTGTTTTTT. This rearrangement joins TRBV19 to TRBJ2-2, with a weak D call TRBD1 (6 bases). The CDR3 covers 15 residues. Trimming shortened V by 1 base and J by 6 bases, and 12 bases separated the two germline ends. The germline V gene has CDR1 LNHDA and CDR2 SQIVND (reference sequence).